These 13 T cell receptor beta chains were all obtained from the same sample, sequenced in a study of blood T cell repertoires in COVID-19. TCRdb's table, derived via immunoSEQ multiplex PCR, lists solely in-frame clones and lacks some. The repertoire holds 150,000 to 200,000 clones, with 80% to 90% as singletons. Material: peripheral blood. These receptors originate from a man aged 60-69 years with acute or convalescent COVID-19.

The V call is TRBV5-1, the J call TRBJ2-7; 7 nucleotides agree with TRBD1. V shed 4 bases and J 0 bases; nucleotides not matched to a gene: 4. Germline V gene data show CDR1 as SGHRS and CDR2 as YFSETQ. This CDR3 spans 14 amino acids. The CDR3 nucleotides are TGCGCCAGCAGCCCTGGGGACAGCTCCTACGAGCAGTACTTC. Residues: CASSPGDSSYEQYF.

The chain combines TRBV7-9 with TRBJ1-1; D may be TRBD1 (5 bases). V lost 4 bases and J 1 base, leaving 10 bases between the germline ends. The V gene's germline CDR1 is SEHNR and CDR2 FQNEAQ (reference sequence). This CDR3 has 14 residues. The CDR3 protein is CASSSRVGNTEAFF. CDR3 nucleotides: TGTGCCAGCAGCTCCAGGGTCGGGAACACTGAAGCTTTCTTT.

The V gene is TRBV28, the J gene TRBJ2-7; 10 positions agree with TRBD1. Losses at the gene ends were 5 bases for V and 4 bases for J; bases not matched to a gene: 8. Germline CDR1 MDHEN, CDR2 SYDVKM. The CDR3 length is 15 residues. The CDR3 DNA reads TGTGCCAGCAGTGTACCCCGGGACAGGGGATACGAGCAGTACTTC. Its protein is CASSVPRDRGYEQYF.

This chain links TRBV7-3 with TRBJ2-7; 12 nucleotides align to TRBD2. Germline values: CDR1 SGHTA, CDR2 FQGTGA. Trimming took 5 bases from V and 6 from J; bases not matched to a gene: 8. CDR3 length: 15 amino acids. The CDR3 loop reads CASSPTSGGNSEQYF. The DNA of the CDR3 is TGTGCCAGCAGCCCGACTAGCGGGGGAAATAGCGAGCAGTACTTC.

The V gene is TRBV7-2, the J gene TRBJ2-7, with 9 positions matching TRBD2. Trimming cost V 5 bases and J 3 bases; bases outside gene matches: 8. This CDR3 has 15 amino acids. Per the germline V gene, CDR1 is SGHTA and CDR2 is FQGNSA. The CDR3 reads CASSPRTSVNYEQYF. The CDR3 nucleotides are TGTGCCAGCAGCCCACGGACTAGCGTAAACTACGAGCAGTACTTC. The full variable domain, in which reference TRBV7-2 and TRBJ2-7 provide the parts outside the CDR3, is GAGVSQSPSNKVTEKGKDVELRCDPISGHTALYWYRQSLGQGLEFLIYFQGNSAPDKSGLPSDRFSAERTGGSVSTLTIQRTQQEDSAVYLCASSPRTSVNYEQYFGPGTRLTVT.

CDR3 in DNA: TGTGCCAGCAGGGGACAGTCTAACTATGGCTACACCTTC. Protein sequence: CASRGQSNYGYTF. The chain is built from TRBV28 and TRBJ1-2; 7 positions match TRBD1. Germline V lookup: CDR1 MDHEN, CDR2 SYDVKM. This CDR3 spans 13 amino acids. Losses at the gene ends were 6 bases for V and 0 bases for J; bases not matched to a gene: 1.

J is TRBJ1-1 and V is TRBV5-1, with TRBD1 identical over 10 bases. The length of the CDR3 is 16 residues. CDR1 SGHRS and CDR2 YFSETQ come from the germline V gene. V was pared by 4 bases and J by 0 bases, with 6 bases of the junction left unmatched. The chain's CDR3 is CASSRDRGRMNTEAFF. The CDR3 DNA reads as TGCGCCAGCAGCCGGGACAGGGGACGCATGAACACTGAAGCTTTCTTT.

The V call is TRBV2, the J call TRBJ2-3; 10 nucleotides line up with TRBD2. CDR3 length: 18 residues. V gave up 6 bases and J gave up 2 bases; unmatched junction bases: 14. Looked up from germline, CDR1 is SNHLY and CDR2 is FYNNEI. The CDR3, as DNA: TGTGCCAGCAGGGTCGGGCTAGCGGGAGTTCGGAACACAGATACGCAGTATTTT. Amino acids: CASRVGLAGVRNTDTQYF.

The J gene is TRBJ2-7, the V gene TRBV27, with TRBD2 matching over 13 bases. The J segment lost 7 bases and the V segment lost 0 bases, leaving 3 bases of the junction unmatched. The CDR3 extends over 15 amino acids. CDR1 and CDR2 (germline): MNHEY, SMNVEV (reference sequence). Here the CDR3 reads CASSLSPGLAGEQYF. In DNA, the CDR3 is TGTGCCAGCAGTTTATCACCGGGACTAGCGGGAGAGCAGTACTTC.

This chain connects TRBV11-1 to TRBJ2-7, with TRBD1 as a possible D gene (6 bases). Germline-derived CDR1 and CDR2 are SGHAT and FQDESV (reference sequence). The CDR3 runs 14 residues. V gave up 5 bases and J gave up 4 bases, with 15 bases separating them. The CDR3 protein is CASSPQGQLYEQYF. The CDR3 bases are TGTGCCAGCAGCCCCCAGGGACAACTTTACGAGCAGTACTTC.

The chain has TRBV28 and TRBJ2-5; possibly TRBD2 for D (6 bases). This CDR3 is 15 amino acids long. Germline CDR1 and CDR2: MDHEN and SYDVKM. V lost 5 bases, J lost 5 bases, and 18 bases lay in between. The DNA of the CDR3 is TGTGCCAGCAGTCCCACCGGGACTCCGGATGAGACCCAGTACTTC. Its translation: CASSPTGTPDETQYF. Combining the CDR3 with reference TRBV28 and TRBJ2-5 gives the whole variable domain DVKVTQSSRYLVKRTGEKVFLECVQDMDHENMFWYRQDPGLGLRLIYFSYDVKMKEKGDIPEGYSVSREKKERFSLILESASTNQTSMYLCASSPTGTPDETQYFGPGTRLLVL.

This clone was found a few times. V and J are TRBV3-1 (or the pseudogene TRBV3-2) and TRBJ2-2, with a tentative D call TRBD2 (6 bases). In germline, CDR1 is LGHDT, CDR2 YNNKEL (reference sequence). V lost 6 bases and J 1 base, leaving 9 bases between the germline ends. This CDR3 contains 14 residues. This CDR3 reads CASSRSGNTGELFF. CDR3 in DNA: TGTGCCAGCAGTCGTAGCGGGAACACCGGGGAGCTGTTTTTT.

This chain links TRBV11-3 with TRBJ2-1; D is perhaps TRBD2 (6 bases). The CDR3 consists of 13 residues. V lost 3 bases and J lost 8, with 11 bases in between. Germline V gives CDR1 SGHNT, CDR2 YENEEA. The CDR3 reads CASSFGGIDEQFF. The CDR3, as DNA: TGTGCCAGCAGCTTTGGGGGGATCGATGAGCAGTTCTTC.